This TCR beta chain was profiled in a study of shared clonotypes between healthy human individuals. The study, taken as a whole, reports: Clonotype sharing among the donors was expected to vary with sequencing depth.

This CDR3 has 15 residues. Germline assignment: CDR1 SNHLY and CDR2 FYNNEI. V was pared by 5 bases and J by 0 bases, with 2 bases of the junction left unmatched. Naive CD4+ cells were CD45RA-selected; the remaining cells were memory. In regard to this clone: Its antigen is unknown.

Approximately 210 ng DNA, tens of thousands of T cell genomes, went into each sorted-subset replicate PCR. Generated by immunoSEQ multiplex PCR, the TCRdb table keeps only in-frame clones and is missing some. The sample records 1,500,000 or so clones, approximately 97% being singletons. The TCR originated in a man between 25 and 39 years old in good health. The sequenced material came from naive CD4+ T cells sorted from blood. Subset meaning: CD45RA+ positively selected. The genes are TRBV2 and TRBJ1-2; 11 bases are a match to TRBD1. CDR3 sequence (DNA): TGTGCCAGCAGTCCGGGACAGGGGGCTAACTATGGCTACACCTTC. It encodes CASSPGQGANYGYTF.